This T cell receptor (delta chain) came from a study of γδ T cells in repeated Plasmodium falciparum infection. Notes on the study in general: Vdelta2-negative gammadelta repertoires appeared less diverse and less shared in Malian than Australian children.

The V and J ends lost 7 bases and 2 bases, in that order; junction bases with no gene match: 36. CDR3 length: 24 residues. Germline CDR1 and CDR2: GEAIGNYY and EKD. TCRdb used CATT to re-call clones from the multiplex PCR reads. The table includes tens of thousands of delta-chain clones, approximately 1% detected once. Points on this clone: The antigen remains unidentified. Given a far larger clone just one base away, this is likely a sequencing read error. The sample holds other DNA sequences that translate to the same CDR3.

Flow sorting of PBMC yielded separate Vgamma9/Vdelta2+ and Vdelta2-negative gammadelta T cell populations for bulk repertoire analysis. Sequencing was performed on gamma-delta T cells from blood. This TCR was recovered from a pool of human donors (malaria-infected and uninfected, not separated). The chain joins TRDV2 to TRDJ1, with TRDD3 matching over 10 bases. The J gene, left out of TCRdb, was set here by checking the DNA against germline. The DNA for the CDR3 is TGTGCCTGCTCGGCCCGCTCCTTGCCTCGGGGTTACTGGGGGATTGGGGATGTTACCGATAAACTCATCTTT. Protein: CACSARSLPRGYWGIGDVTDKLIF.